One and the same sample provided the 5 T cell receptor beta chains below, sequenced in a study of Ad26.COV2.S vaccination and SARS-CoV-2 variants. TCRdb's copy holds only in-frame clones and misses some; the assay was immunoSEQ multiplex PCR. This sample has 350,000 to 450,000 clones; around 92% occur once, and the top ten carry approximately 1.7%. As to treatment: over 15 received Ad26.COV2.S at low or high dose, single or two shots; about 5 received placebo; per-sample allocation not given. All samples were drawn on day 63, counting from the first vaccine or placebo injection. Sample: peripheral blood, taken in a trial of Ad26.COV2.S vaccine versus placebo. The source of these receptors is a person between 18 and 59 years old who received the Ad26.COV2.S COVID-19 vaccine or a placebo.

The chain has TRBV5-1 and TRBJ1-4; 7 nucleotides agree with TRBD1. After removal of 4 bases from V and 0 bases from J, the junction contained 15 bases not matched to a gene. The germline V gene has CDR1 SGHRS and CDR2 YFSETQ. The CDR3 totals 19 residues. The CDR3 DNA reads TGCGCCAGCAGCCCTCGCAACGGGACAGATTTTGCAACTAATGAAAAACTGTTTTTT. Translated: CASSPRNGTDFATNEKLFF.

The V and J genes are TRBV6-2 or TRBV6-3 and TRBJ2-7, with D possibly TRBD1 on 5 matching bases. CDR1 is MNHEY and CDR2 is SVGEGT in the germline V gene. Trimming left V 2 bases short and J 4 bases short, with 21 bases between. The CDR3 totals 17 residues. The DNA of the CDR3 is TGTGCCAGCAGTTACACGAAAAGACAGACCGCCGTTTACGAGCAGTACTTC. Encoded protein: CASSYTKRQTAVYEQYF.

This clone was observed a few times. The V and J genes are TRBV7-9 and TRBJ1-6; tentatively, D is TRBD1 (5 bases). This CDR3 comprises 14 residues. Germline loops: CDR1 SEHNR, CDR2 FQNEAQ (reference sequence). V lost 2 bases, J lost 10 bases, and 12 bases lay in between. In DNA form, the CDR3 reads TGTGCCAGCAGCTTATCCAGGGATGGCTCACCCCTCCACTTT. As protein: CASSLSRDGSPLHF. Full variable domain (remainder filled in from reference TRBV7-9 and TRBJ1-6): DTGVSQNPRHKITKRGQNVTFRCDPISEHNRLYWYRQTLGQGPEFLTYFQNEAQLEKSRLLSDRFSAERPKGSFSTLEIQRTEQGDSAMYLCASSLSRDGSPLHFGNGTRLTVT.

The chain is built from TRBV5-1 and TRBJ2-7, with 10 positions matching TRBD1. The J segment lost 3 bases and the V segment lost 3 bases, leaving 0 bases of the junction unmatched. CDR3 length: 13 amino acids. Germline V CDR1 and CDR2: SGHRS, YFSETQ. DNA of the CDR3: TGCGCCAGCAGCTGGGACAGGGGCTACGAGCAGTACTTC. Its translation: CASSWDRGYEQYF. The complete variable domain, with remaining parts taken from reference TRBV5-1 and TRBJ2-7, reads KAGVTQTPRYLIKTRGQQVTLSCSPISGHRSVSWYQQTPGQGLQFLFEYFSETQRNKGNFPGRFSGRQFSNSRSEMNVSTLELGDSALYLCASSWDRGYEQYFGPGTRLTVT.

The V call is TRBV28, the J call TRBJ1-6; no firm D call. Trimming left V 2 bases short and J 7 bases short, with 9 bases between. This CDR3 contains 14 residues. Germline CDR1 MDHEN, CDR2 SYDVKM. CDR3 sequence: CASSLEQKNSPLHF. In DNA form, the CDR3 reads TGTGCCAGCAGTTTAGAACAGAAAAATTCACCCCTCCACTTT. The full variable domain, rest sourced from reference TRBV28 and TRBJ1-6, is DVKVTQSSRYLVKRTGEKVFLECVQDMDHENMFWYRQDPGLGLRLIYFSYDVKMKEKGDIPEGYSVSREKKERFSLILESASTNQTSMYLCASSLEQKNSPLHFGNGTRLTVT.